One T cell receptor (beta chain) is described in this entry. Only in-frame clones appear in the TCRdb table, and some are missing; sequencing was by immunoSEQ multiplex PCR. This table holds about 2.1 million clones, 93% found once. The naive CD8 population came from CD45RO-negative cells selected for CCR7, without terminally differentiated effector memory CD45RA+ cells. The sample is drawn from a study of shared clonotypes between healthy human individuals. V lost 5 bases to trimming and J lost 2 bases, with 29 bases between them. This CDR3 has 20 amino acids. Germline V gene data show CDR1 as MDHEN and CDR2 as SYDVKM.

The clonotype comes from a man younger than 30 in good health. Some clones in this sample may be carry-over from other donors' samples. The material sequenced was naive CD8+ T cells from PBMCs. V is TRBV28 and J is TRBJ2-3; perhaps D is TRBD1 or TRBD2 (6 bases each). CDR3 DNA sequence: TGTGCCAGCAGTACCGTCAGGGGAGGATCCAACCTCCTCCACACAGATACGCAGTATTTT. This sequence encodes CASSTVRGGSNLLHTDTQYF.